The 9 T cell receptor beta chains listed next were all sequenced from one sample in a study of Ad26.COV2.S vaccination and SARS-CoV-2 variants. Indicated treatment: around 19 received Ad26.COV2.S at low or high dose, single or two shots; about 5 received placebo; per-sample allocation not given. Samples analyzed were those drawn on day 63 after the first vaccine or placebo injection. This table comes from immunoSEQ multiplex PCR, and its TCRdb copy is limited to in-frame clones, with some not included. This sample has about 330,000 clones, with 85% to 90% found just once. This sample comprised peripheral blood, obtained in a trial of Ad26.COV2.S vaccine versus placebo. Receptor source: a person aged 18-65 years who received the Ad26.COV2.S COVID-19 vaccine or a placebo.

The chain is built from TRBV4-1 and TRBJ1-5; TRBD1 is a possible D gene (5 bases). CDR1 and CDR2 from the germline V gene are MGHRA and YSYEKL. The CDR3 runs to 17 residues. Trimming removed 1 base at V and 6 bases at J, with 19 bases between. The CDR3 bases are TGCGCCAGCAGCCAAGGAACTATTGGGCAGGGCGGTCAGCCCCAGCATTTT. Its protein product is CASSQGTIGQGGQPQHF.

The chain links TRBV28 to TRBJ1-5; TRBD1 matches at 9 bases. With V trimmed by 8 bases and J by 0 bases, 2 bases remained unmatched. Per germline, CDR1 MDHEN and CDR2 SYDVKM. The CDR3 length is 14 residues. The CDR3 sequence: CASGTGFSNQPQHF. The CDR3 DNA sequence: TGTGCCAGCGGGACAGGGTTTAGCAATCAGCCCCAGCATTTT.

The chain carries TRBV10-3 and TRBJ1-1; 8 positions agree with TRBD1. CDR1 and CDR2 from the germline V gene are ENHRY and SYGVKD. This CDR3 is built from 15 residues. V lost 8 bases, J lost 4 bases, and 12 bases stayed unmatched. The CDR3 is CAIGAHTGGGTEAFF. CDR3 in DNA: TGTGCCATCGGGGCCCACACAGGGGGAGGCACTGAAGCTTTCTTT.

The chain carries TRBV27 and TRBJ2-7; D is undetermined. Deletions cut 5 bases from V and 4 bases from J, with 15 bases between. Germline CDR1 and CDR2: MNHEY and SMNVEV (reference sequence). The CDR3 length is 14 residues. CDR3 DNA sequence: TGTGCCAGCAGTCCGGACCGGCGACCTTACGAGCAGTACGTC. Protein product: CASSPDRRPYEQYV.

CDR3 in amino acids: CSVGSPNYGYTF. CDR3 nucleotide sequence: TGCAGCGTTGGATCCCCTAACTATGGCTACACCTTC. V gene TRBV29-1 combines with J gene TRBJ1-2; D gene uncertain. Looked up from germline, CDR1 is SQVTM and CDR2 is ANQGSEA. V was clipped by 4 bases and J by 0 bases, with 6 bases between them. This CDR3 region has 12 residues. Combining the CDR3 with reference TRBV29-1 and TRBJ1-2 gives the whole variable domain SAVISQKPSRDICQRGTSLTIQCQVDSQVTMMFWYRQQPGQSLTLIATANQGSEATYESGFVIDKFPISRPNLTFSTLTVSNMSPEDSSIYLCSVGSPNYGYTFGSGTRLTVV.

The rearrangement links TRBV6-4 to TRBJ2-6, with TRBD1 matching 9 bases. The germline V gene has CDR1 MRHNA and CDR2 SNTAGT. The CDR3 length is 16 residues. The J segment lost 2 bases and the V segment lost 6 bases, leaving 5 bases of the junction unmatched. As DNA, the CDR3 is TGTGCCAGCAGCAGAAACAGGGGGCCTGGGGCCAACGTCCTGACTTTC. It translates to CASSRNRGPGANVLTF.

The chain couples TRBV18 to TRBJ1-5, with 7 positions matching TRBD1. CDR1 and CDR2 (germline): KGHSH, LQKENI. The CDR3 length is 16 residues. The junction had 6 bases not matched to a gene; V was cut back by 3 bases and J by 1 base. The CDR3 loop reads CASSPQSGQSNQPQHF. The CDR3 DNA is TGTGCCAGCTCACCCCAATCGGGACAGAGCAATCAGCCCCAGCATTTT. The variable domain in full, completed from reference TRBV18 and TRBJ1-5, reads NAGVMQNPRHLVRRRGQEARLRCSPMKGHSHVYWYRQLPEEGLKFMVYLQKENIIDESGMPKERFSAEFPKEGPSILRIQQVVRGDSAAYFCASSPQSGQSNQPQHFGDGTRLSIL.

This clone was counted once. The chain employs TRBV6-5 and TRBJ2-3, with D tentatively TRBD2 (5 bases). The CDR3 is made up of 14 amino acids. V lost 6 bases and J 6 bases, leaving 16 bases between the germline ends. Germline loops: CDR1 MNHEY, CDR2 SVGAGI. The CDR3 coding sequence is TGTGCCAGCAGCTACCCCGGGGTCGGGGATACGCAGTATTTT. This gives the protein CASSYPGVGDTQYF.

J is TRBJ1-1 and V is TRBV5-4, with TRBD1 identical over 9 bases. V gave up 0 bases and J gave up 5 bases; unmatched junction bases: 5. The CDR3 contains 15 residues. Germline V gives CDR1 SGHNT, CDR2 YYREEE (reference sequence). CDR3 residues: CASSLVGQGGTEAFF. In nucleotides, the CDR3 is TGTGCCAGCAGCTTGGTGGGACAGGGAGGGACTGAAGCTTTCTTT. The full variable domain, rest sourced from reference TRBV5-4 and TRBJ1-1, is ETGVTQSPTHLIKTRGQQVTLRCSSQSGHNTVSWYQQALGQGPQFIFQYYREEENGRGNFPPRFSGLQFPNYSSELNVNALELDDSALYLCASSLVGQGGTEAFFGQGTRLTVV.